Listed here are 17 T cell receptor beta chains from one sample, sequenced in a study of blood T cells in healthy people across ages. Then a second PCR, running about 6 to 12 cycles, was carried out with a sample-barcoded 5' primer and a J-beta primer mix. TCRdb passed the 5' RACE reads through MiXCR, listing each CDR3 protein once. The sample shows 1.5 million to 2 million distinct CDR3 sequences, around 35% of them seen only once. Sample: blood. The receptors were sampled from a woman aged 25 to 39 in good health.

This clonotype turned up a few times. The rearrangement uses TRBV5-6 and TRBJ2-7; D not certain. Germline CDR1 SGHDT, CDR2 YYEEEE. This CDR3 region has 14 residues. The germline V and J ends were trimmed by 1 base and 0 bases, with 8 bases remaining between them. The CDR3 DNA reads as TGTGCCAGCAGCTTGTTCAGGAGCTCCTACGAGCAGTACTTC. It is translated as CASSLFRSSYEQYF.

The CDR3 sequence is CAWSPWFGSPLHF. In nucleotides, the CDR3 is TGTGCCTGGAGTCCCTGGTTCGGTTCACCCCTCCACTTT. The genes are TRBV30 and TRBJ1-6; D call uncertain. The CDR3 is 13 amino acids. Trimming left V 2 bases short and J 9 bases short, with 11 bases between. The germline gives CDR1 GTSNPN, CDR2 SVGIG (reference sequence).

This clonotype was detected many times. The chain combines TRBV4-1 with TRBJ2-5; D tentatively reads TRBD1 or TRBD2 (5 bases each). Germline V gene sequence: CDR1 MGHRA, CDR2 YSYEKL. V was pared by 4 bases and J by 2 bases, with 17 bases between. The CDR3 totals 16 residues. CDR3 sequence: CASSPQEAGRQETQYF. The CDR3 region has the DNA TGCGCCAGCAGCCCACAGGAGGCAGGACGGCAAGAGACCCAGTACTTC.

This clonotype was seen many times. V is TRBV6-2 or TRBV6-3 and J is TRBJ2-7; the D gene is possibly TRBD1 (6 bases). V dropped 2 bases and J dropped 5 bases, with 22 bases sitting between them. The CDR3 loop spans 17 amino acids. Germline CDR1 is MNHEY and CDR2 is SVGEGT. The CDR3 nucleotides are TGTGCCAGCAGTTACCCTTTGACAGGTCCGAGACTTGACGAGCAGTACTTC. It translates to CASSYPLTGPRLDEQYF.

The CDR3 here is CASSRPSGASYEQYF. The CDR3 DNA sequence: TGTGCCAGCAGCAGACCTAGCGGGGCTTCCTACGAGCAGTACTTC. The chain employs TRBV21-1 and TRBJ2-7; TRBD2 was called by the table and not checked on the DNA. TRBV21-1 is a pseudogene locus. The CDR3 extends over 15 amino acids.

V and J are TRBV6-5 and TRBJ1-2; D remains ambiguous. The CDR3 runs to 12 residues. CDR1 MNHEY and CDR2 SVGAGI come from the germline V gene. Trimming took off 7 bases at V and 6 bases at J, with 12 bases between the two ends. CDR3 sequence reads: CASTPGGNGYTF. The CDR3 region has the DNA TGTGCCAGCACCCCAGGAGGGAATGGCTACACCTTC.

This clonotype was seen only a few times. This chain uses TRBV28 with TRBJ2-1; maybe TRBD2 (6 bases). Trimming pared 5 bases from V and 5 bases from J, leaving 13 bases between. The CDR3 is 14 amino acids. From germline, CDR1 is MDHEN and CDR2 SYDVKM. The CDR3 here is CASSPAGSNNEQFF. CDR3 DNA sequence: TGTGCCAGCAGTCCAGCGGGCTCTAACAATGAGCAGTTCTTC.

This clonotype was seen a few times. The gene calls are TRBV5-1 and TRBJ1-1; unclear D gene. The CDR3 contains 14 residues. CDR1 is SGHRS and CDR2 is YFSETQ in the germline V gene. Trimming cost V 3 bases and J 11 bases, with 20 bases left between them. Here the CDR3 reads CASSSTPKGLTAFF. The CDR3 DNA is TGCGCCAGCAGCTCGACCCCCAAAGGCCTGACTGCTTTCTTT.

In regard to this clonotype: One end of the junction varies from germline; a read error may be responsible. The chain recombines TRBV30 with TRBJ1-5, with D possibly being TRBD1 (6 bases). CDR3 length equals 16 residues. Germline V gives CDR1 GTSNPN, CDR2 SVGIG (reference sequence). CDR3 sequence reads: CVWSRRGTLGGQPQHF. The CDR3, as DNA: TGTGTCTGGAGTAGAAGGGGCACCTTAGGGGGTCAGCCCCAGCATTTT.

V usage is TRBV27 and J usage is TRBJ2-7; D uncertain. Germline values: CDR1 MNHEY, CDR2 SMNVEV (reference sequence). This CDR3 has 15 amino acids. V dropped 5 bases and J dropped 3 bases, with 17 bases sitting between them. This CDR3 is CASSPAFPGGYEQYF. CDR3 DNA sequence: TGTGCCAGCAGTCCCGCTTTTCCCGGTGGCTACGAGCAGTACTTC.

The chain carries TRBV20-1 and TRBJ1-2; 8 bases fit TRBD1. CDR3 size: 15 residues. Germline CDR1 and CDR2: DFQATT and SNEGSKA (reference sequence). V dropped 1 base and J dropped 8; count of bases not matched to a gene: 12. CDR3 region: CSARACGQGEMGYTF. DNA for the CDR3: TGCAGTGCTAGAGCCTGCGGACAGGGAGAGATGGGCTACACCTTC.

The sample holds a few counts of this clonotype. This sequence joins TRBV20-1 and TRBJ2-3, with TRBD2 matching over 9 bases. This CDR3 is built from 15 residues. Germline V lookup: CDR1 DFQATT, CDR2 SNEGSKA (reference sequence). The J segment lost 2 bases and the V segment lost 3 bases, leaving 6 bases of the junction unmatched. The CDR3: CSASDLAGATDTQYF. In DNA, the CDR3 is TGCAGTGCTAGTGACTTAGCGGGGGCCACAGATACGCAGTATTTT.

In this sample, this clonotype turned up a few times. V usage is TRBV4-1 and J usage is TRBJ2-7, with unresolved D. The germline gives CDR1 MGHRA, CDR2 YSYEKL. V shed 0 bases and J shed 10 bases, with 10 bases lying between them. The CDR3 covers 12 residues. Here the CDR3 reads CASSQEALPQYF. The CDR3 DNA is TGCGCCAGCAGCCAAGAGGCCCTACCCCAGTACTTC.

The chain joins TRBV7-9 to TRBJ1-2; D ambiguous. Germline values: CDR1 SEHNR, CDR2 FQNEAQ (reference sequence). This CDR3 has 14 residues. With 5 bases removed from V and 4 bases from J, the gap between germline ends came to 14 bases. CDR3 region: CASSPPDTVYGYTF. As DNA, the CDR3 is TGTGCCAGCAGCCCCCCTGACACCGTCTATGGCTACACCTTC. The full variable domain, with the rest looked up from reference TRBV7-9 and TRBJ1-2, is DTGVSQNPRHKITKRGQNVTFRCDPISEHNRLYWYRQTLGQGPEFLTYFQNEAQLEKSRLLSDRFSAERPKGSFSTLEIQRTEQGDSAMYLCASSPPDTVYGYTFGSGTRLTVV.

The chain recombines TRBV20-1 with TRBJ1-5; 7 bases match TRBD1. The CDR3 runs to 15 residues. Germline values: CDR1 DFQATT, CDR2 SNEGSKA (reference sequence). Germline trimming cut 6 bases from V and 0 bases from J; bases unmatched to any gene: 8. The CDR3 DNA is TGCAGTGCGGGGGACAGTTCCTATAGCAATCAGCCCCAGCATTTT. It translates to CSAGDSSYSNQPQHF.

The chain uses TRBV7-2 and TRBJ2-3, with 8 bases identical to TRBD2. CDR1 and CDR2 from the germline V gene are SGHTA and FQGNSA. This CDR3 spans 14 amino acids. V lost 8 bases and J lost 4; bases outside the gene matches: 8. Written as DNA, the CDR3 is TGTGCCAGCTGCTCGGGGGGGGGCGCAGATACGCAGTATTTT. This sequence encodes CASCSGGGADTQYF.

This rearrangement joins TRBV6-1 to TRBJ1-5; perhaps TRBD1 as D (6 bases). This CDR3 region has 14 residues. CDR1 is MNHNS and CDR2 is SASEGT in the germline V gene. The V and J ends lost 4 bases and 8 bases respectively, with 15 bases between them. Here the CDR3 DNA reads TGTGCCAGCAGTGTAGAAGGGGGGGGGGAGCCCCAGCATTTT. This translates into CASSVEGGGEPQHF.